This passage covers 15 T cell receptor beta chains from one sample sequenced in a study of patients and donors after allogeneic stem cell transplantation. In TCRdb, the RT-PCR reads were re-called with MiXCR into one record per CDR3 protein. The sample carries about 200,000 distinct CDR3 sequences, around 40% recorded once. Material: blood, either unsorted or a sorted T cell fraction (not recorded which). Source of these receptors: a human donor who was either an allogeneic HSCT recipient or a stem cell or donor lymphocyte infusion donor (not recorded which). It is not recorded whose cells these are; they may come from a transplant donor.

This chain joins TRBV5-1 and TRBJ1-5; tentative D call: TRBD1 (6 bases). V was pared by 5 bases and J by 9 bases, with 15 bases between. This CDR3 region has 13 residues. Germline lookup yields CDR1 SGHRS and CDR2 YFSETQ. The CDR3 DNA follows: TGCGCCAGCAGTCCACAGGGTTTGGGGCCCCAGCATTTT. It translates to CASSPQGLGPQHF.

This clonotype has a handful of counts. This rearrangement joins TRBV4-3 to TRBJ1-2; 7 nucleotides line up with TRBD1. The CDR3 extends over 15 amino acids. Germline V gives CDR1 LGHNA, CDR2 YSLEER. V gave up 3 bases and J gave up 4 bases; unmatched junction bases: 8. The CDR3 DNA is TGCGCCAGCAGCCAGACTTTGACAGGGAGCTATGGCTACACCTTC. Translated, it gives CASSQTLTGSYGYTF.

This chain connects TRBV7-9 to TRBJ1-2; D unclear. The CDR3 extends over 14 amino acids. V was clipped by 6 bases and J by 7 bases, with 18 bases between them. Looked up from germline, CDR1 is SEHNR and CDR2 is FQNEAQ (reference sequence). CDR3 protein: CASRPGYEGPGYTF. CDR3 bases: TGTGCCAGCAGGCCCGGGTACGAGGGTCCTGGCTACACCTTC. Supplemented by reference TRBV7-9 and TRBJ1-2, the full variable domain reads DTGVSQNPRHKITKRGQNVTFRCDPISEHNRLYWYRQTLGQGPEFLTYFQNEAQLEKSRLLSDRFSAERPKGSFSTLEIQRTEQGDSAMYLCASRPGYEGPGYTFGSGTRLTVV.

CDR3 sequence (DNA): TGCAGTGCCCCCGGGGGGTGGGAAGCTTTCTTT. Its protein is CSAPGGWEAFF. The chain joins TRBV20-1 to TRBJ1-1; D may be TRBD1 (5 bases). The germline V gene has CDR1 DFQATT and CDR2 SNEGSKA (reference sequence). The V end lost 6 bases, the J end lost 8 bases, and 13 bases lay between the germline ends. This CDR3 is 11 amino acids long.

CDR3 protein: CASSRIGETQYF. DNA of the CDR3: TGTGCCAGCAGTAGGATTGGAGAGACCCAGTACTTC. The chain employs TRBV6-6 and TRBJ2-5; D is uncertain. In germline, CDR1 is MNHNY, CDR2 SVGAGI (reference sequence). Trimming stripped 5 bases from V and 4 bases from J, with 8 bases between. The CDR3 runs 12 residues.

This clonotype was picked up a small number of times. This chain uses TRBV5-1 with TRBJ1-2; D is uncertain. Trimming removed 4 bases from V and 8 bases from J, with 9 bases in between. The CDR3 length is 11 residues. Germline CDR1 and CDR2: SGHRS and YFSETQ. The CDR3 DNA reads as TGCGCCAGCAGCAACAAGGAAGGCTACACCTTC. Translated, it gives CASSNKEGYTF.

This clonotype was detected many times. The CDR3 reads CSASAFQHSNYGYTF. The CDR3 DNA is TGCAGTGCTAGCGCCTTCCAGCATTCTAACTATGGCTACACCTTC. The chain recombines TRBV20-1 with TRBJ1-2, with unresolved D. The CDR3 contains 15 residues. Germline V gives CDR1 DFQATT, CDR2 SNEGSKA (reference sequence). With 3 bases removed from V and 0 bases from J, the gap between germline ends came to 14 bases.

This clonotype was seen a handful of times. V usage is TRBV7-2 and J usage is TRBJ1-4; D perhaps matches TRBD1 (5 bases). Germline CDR1 reads SGHTA; CDR2 reads FQGNSA. Trimming stripped 1 base from V and 4 bases from J, with 7 bases between. This CDR3 comprises 14 residues. Written as DNA, the CDR3 is TGTGCCAGCAGCTTAGGGGGCAATAATGAAAAACTGTTTTTT. Protein sequence: CASSLGGNNEKLFF.

This sequence joins TRBV2 and TRBJ2-7; 8 bases line up with TRBD1. CDR1 is SNHLY, CDR2 FYNNEI, per germline. The CDR3 is made up of 14 amino acids. V shed 6 bases, J shed 3 bases, and the junction held 7 bases outside the gene matches. The CDR3 DNA follows: TGTGCCAGCAGGAGGACAGGGCTACACTACGAGCAGTACTTC. Protein: CASRRTGLHYEQYF.

This clonotype occurred a few times. The CDR3 bases are TGTGCCAGCAGCTCCCAGGGGGCTAATGGAAACACCATATATTTT. Translated, it gives CASSSQGANGNTIYF. The chain has TRBV7-9 and TRBJ1-3; 8 bases line up with TRBD1. The CDR3 extends over 15 amino acids. Trimming at V came to 4 bases and at J to 3 bases, leaving 5 bases not matched to a gene. Germline V gene lookup returns CDR1 SEHNR and CDR2 FQNEAQ (reference sequence).

The table lists this clonotype with a few counts. The chain has TRBV27 and TRBJ1-1, with TRBD1 matching over 7 bases. The V and J ends lost 6 bases and 1 base, in that order; junction bases with no gene match: 5. The germline V gene has CDR1 MNHEY and CDR2 SMNVEV (reference sequence). The CDR3 extends over 14 amino acids. CDR3 nucleotides: TGTGCCAGCAGCTTCGACAGGGCGAACACTGAAGCTTTCTTT. It translates to CASSFDRANTEAFF.

The chain joins TRBV11-2 to TRBJ1-1; D not resolved. Germline-derived CDR1 and CDR2 are SGHAT and FQNNGV. CDR3 size: 16 residues. V was pared by 1 base and J by 2 bases, with 14 bases between. The CDR3 sequence is CASSLGRALKNTEAFF. As DNA, the CDR3 is TGTGCCAGCAGCTTAGGTCGGGCCCTGAAAAACACTGAAGCTTTCTTT. Complete variable domain (other parts from reference TRBV11-2 and TRBJ1-1): EAGVAQSPRYKIIEKRQSVAFWCNPISGHATLYWYQQILGQGPKLLIQFQNNGVVDDSQLPKDRFSAERLKGVDSTLKIQPAKLEDSAVYLCASSLGRALKNTEAFFGQGTRLTVV.

This clonotype was found a few times. V and J are TRBV7-9 and TRBJ1-2; D unclear. The CDR3 has 14 residues. Trimming cost V 5 bases and J 4 bases, with 14 bases left between them. Germline CDR1 SEHNR, CDR2 FQNEAQ (reference sequence). The CDR3, as DNA: TGTGCCAGCAGCCCCGGTTCCGGGCGCTATGGCTACACCTTC. Its translation: CASSPGSGRYGYTF.

V and J are TRBV7-2 and TRBJ1-1; D gene ambiguous. CDR3 length: 15 amino acids. Looked up from germline, CDR1 is SGHTA and CDR2 is FQGNSA. Trimming shortened V by 5 bases and J by 4 bases, and 17 bases separated the two germline ends. CDR3 in DNA: TGTGCCAGCAGCAGCCATCGGGTCGTACTCACTGAAGCTTTCTTT. Translation: CASSSHRVVLTEAFF.

In its sample, this clonotype was seen a few times. The rearrangement joins TRBV18 to TRBJ1-2; D remains ambiguous. Trimming took off 0 bases at V and 5 bases at J, with 7 bases between the two ends. The CDR3 extends over 13 amino acids. Germline lookup yields CDR1 KGHSH and CDR2 LQKENI. The CDR3, as DNA: TGTGCCAGCTCACCACCGTCAGGTTATGGCTACACCTTC. Translating it yields CASSPPSGYGYTF.